The source of this T cell receptor beta chain is a study of blood T cell repertoires in COVID-19. Germline CDR1 is SGHVS and CDR2 is FNYEAQ. The V gene end was trimmed by 1 base and the J gene end by 3 bases; junction bases not matched to a gene: 2. The CDR3 is made up of 16 amino acids. Profiled with immunoSEQ multiplex PCR; TCRdb holds only in-frame clones, not every one. The sample has about 180,000 clones, about 79% seen once. Sequencing was carried out using peripheral blood. This TCR was sampled from a woman in her 70s with acute or convalescent COVID-19. The chain couples TRBV7-6 to TRBJ2-1, with TRBD2 identical over 11 bases. The CDR3 region is CASSLGTSGYYNEQFF. The CDR3 DNA reads as TGTGCCAGCAGCTTAGGGACTAGCGGGTACTACAATGAGCAGTTCTTC.